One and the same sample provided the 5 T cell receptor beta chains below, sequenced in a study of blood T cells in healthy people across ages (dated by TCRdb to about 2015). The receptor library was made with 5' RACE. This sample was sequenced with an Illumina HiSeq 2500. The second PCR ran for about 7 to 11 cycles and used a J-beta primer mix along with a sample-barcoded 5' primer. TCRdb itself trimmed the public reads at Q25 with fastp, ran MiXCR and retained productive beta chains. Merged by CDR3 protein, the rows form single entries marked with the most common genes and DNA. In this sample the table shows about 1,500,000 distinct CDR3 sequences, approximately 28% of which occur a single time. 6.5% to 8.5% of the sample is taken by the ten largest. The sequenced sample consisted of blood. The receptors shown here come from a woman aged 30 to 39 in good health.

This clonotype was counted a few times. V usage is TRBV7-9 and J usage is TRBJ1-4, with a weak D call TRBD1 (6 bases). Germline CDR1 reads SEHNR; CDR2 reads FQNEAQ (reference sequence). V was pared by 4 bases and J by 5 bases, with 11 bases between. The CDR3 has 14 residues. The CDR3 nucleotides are TGTGCCAGCAGCTCAGGGGTGGGGAATGAAAAACTGTTTTTT. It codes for CASSSGVGNEKLFF.

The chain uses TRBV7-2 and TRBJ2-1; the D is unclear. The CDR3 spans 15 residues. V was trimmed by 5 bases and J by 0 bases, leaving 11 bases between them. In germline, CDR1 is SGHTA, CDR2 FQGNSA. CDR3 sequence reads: CASSPLAFSYNEQFF. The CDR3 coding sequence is TGTGCCAGCAGCCCTTTGGCTTTCTCCTACAATGAGCAGTTCTTC. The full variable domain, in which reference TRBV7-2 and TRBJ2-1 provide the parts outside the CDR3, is GAGVSQSPSNKVTEKGKDVELRCDPISGHTALYWYRQSLGQGLEFLIYFQGNSAPDKSGLPSDRFSAERTGGSVSTLTIQRTQQEDSAVYLCASSPLAFSYNEQFFGPGTRLTVL.

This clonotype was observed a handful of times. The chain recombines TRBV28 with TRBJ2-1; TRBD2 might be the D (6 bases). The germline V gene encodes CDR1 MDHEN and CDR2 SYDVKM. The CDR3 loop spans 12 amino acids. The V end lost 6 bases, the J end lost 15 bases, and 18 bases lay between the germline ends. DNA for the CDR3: TGTGCCAGCAGCCCGGCCGGGACTGGTTGGTTCTTC. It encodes CASSPAGTGWFF.

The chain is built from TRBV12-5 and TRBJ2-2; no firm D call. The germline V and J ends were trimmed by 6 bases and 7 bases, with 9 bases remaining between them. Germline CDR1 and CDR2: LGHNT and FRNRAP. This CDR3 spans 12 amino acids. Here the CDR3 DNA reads TGTGCTAGTGGCCCCTGGAGCGGGGAGCTGTTTTTT. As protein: CASGPWSGELFF.

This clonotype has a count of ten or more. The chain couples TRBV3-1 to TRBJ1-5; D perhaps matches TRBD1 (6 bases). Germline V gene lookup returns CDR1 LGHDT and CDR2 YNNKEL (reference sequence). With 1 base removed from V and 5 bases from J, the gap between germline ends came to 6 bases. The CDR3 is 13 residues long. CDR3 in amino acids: CASSQAGDQPQHF. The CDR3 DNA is TGTGCCAGCAGCCAAGCAGGGGATCAGCCCCAGCATTTT.